This TCR beta chain was obtained from a study of T cells in localized non-small cell lung cancer. Study conclusions and caveats: Heterogeneity cannot be ruled out, as sequencing used one tumor region only. In adjacent lung appeared a median around 54 of the top 100 tumor clones.

CDR1 is SGHVS and CDR2 is FQNEAQ in the germline V gene. The J segment lost 6 bases and the V segment lost 5 bases, leaving 5 bases of the junction unmatched. This CDR3 has 14 residues. As regards this clone: Antigen unknown.

Assay: immunoSEQ multiplex PCR; the TCRdb copy retains only in-frame clones and omits some. This table holds around 140,000 clones, more than 80% found once. This clonotype was sampled from an older female donor with stage I lung adenocarcinoma. This specimen consisted of peripheral blood, obtained before any cancer treatment. This chain links TRBV7-8 with TRBJ2-4, with 9 bases identical to TRBD1. The CDR3 DNA is TGTGCCAGCAGCACCGGACAGGGGCGAAACATTCAGTACTTC. Protein sequence: CASSTGQGRNIQYF.